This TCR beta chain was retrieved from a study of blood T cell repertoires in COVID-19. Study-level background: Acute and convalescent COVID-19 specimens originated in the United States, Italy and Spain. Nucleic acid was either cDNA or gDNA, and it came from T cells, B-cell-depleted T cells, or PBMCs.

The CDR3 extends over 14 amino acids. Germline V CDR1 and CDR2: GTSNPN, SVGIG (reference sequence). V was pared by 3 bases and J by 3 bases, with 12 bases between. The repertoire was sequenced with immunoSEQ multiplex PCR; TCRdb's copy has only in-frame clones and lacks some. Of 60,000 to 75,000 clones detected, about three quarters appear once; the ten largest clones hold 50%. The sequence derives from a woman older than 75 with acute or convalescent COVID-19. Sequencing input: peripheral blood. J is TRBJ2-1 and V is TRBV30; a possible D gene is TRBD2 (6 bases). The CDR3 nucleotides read TGTGCCTGGAGGGGGGACTCAATCTACAATGAGCAGTTCTTC. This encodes CAWRGDSIYNEQFF. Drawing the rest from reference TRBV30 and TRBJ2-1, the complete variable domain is SQTIHQWPATLVQPVGSPLSLECTVEGTSNPNLYWYRQAAGRGLQLLFYSVGIGQISSEVPQNLSASRPQDRQFILSSKKLLLSDSGFYLCAWRGDSIYNEQFFGPGTRLTVL.